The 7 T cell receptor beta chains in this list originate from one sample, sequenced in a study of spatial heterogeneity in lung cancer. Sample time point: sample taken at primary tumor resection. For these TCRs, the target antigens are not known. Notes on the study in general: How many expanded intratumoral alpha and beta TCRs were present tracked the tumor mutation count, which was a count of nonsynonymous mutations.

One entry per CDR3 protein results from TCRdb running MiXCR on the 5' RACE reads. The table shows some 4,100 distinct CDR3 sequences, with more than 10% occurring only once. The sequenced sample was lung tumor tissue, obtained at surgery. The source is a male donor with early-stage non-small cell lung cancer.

The CDR3 here is CASSQRSGVETQYF. The CDR3 DNA reads TGTGCCAGCAGCCAAAGATCAGGGGTCGAGACCCAGTACTTC. The chain links TRBV11-2 to TRBJ2-5; the D gene is possibly TRBD1 (6 bases). The length of the CDR3 is 14 residues. CDR1 and CDR2 from the germline V gene are SGHAT and FQNNGV. Trimming removed 5 bases at V and 5 bases at J, with 15 bases between.

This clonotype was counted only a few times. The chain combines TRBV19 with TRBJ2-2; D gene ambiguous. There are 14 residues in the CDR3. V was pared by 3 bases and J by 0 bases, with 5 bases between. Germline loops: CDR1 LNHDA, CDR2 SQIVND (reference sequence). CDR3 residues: CASSIPANTGELFF. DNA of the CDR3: TGTGCCAGTAGTATCCCAGCGAACACCGGGGAGCTGTTTTTT.

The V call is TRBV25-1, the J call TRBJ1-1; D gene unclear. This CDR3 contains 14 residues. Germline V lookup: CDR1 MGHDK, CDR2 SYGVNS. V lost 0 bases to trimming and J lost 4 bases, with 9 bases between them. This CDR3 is CASSEYTEGTEAFF. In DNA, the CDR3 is TGTGCCAGCAGTGAATATACAGAGGGCACTGAAGCTTTCTTT.

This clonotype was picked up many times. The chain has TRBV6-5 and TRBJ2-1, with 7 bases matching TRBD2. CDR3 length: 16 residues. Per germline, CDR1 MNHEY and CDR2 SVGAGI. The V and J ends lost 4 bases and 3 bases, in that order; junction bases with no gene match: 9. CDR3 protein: CASSLGGGGIYNEQFF. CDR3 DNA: TGTGCCAGCAGTTTGGGGGGGGGAGGCATCTACAATGAGCAGTTCTTC.

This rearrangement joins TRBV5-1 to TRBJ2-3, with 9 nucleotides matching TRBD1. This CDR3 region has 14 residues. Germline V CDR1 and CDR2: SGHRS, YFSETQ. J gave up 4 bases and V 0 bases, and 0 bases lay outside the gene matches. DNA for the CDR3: TGCGCCAGCAGCTTGGGACAGGGGGCAGATACGCAGTATTTT. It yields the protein CASSLGQGADTQYF.

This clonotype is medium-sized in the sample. CDR3 residues: CASSLQVNTEAFF. The CDR3 DNA follows: TGTGCCAGCAGCTTACAGGTGAACACTGAAGCTTTCTTT. This chain connects TRBV7-9 to TRBJ1-1; no firm D call. Trimming cost V 2 bases and J 0 bases, with 4 bases left between them. The CDR3 is 13 amino acids. The V gene's germline CDR1 is SEHNR and CDR2 FQNEAQ (reference sequence).

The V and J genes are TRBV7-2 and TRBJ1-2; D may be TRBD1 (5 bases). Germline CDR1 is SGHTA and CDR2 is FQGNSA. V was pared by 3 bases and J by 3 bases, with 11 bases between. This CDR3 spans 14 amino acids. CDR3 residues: CASSFLQGDYGYTF. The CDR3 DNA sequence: TGTGCCAGCAGCTTCCTTCAGGGCGACTATGGCTACACCTTC.